Following are 5 T cell receptor beta chains from one sample sequenced in a study of blood T cell repertoires in COVID-19. Here immunoSEQ multiplex PCR was the method, and the copy in TCRdb shows in-frame clones only, minus some. The table lists roughly 180,000 clones, roughly 80% of them singletons. The sequencing input was PBMCs or T cells enriched from blood (not recorded which). All receptors derive from a woman aged 35 to 49 with acute COVID-19.

The rearrangement links TRBV5-1 to TRBJ1-1; tentatively, D is TRBD1 (6 bases). CDR1 is SGHRS, CDR2 YFSETQ, per germline. The CDR3 has 16 residues. Trimming shortened V by 0 bases and J by 2 bases, and 14 bases separated the two germline ends. In nucleotides, the CDR3 is TGCGCCAGCAGCTTGGGGAGCGGGGGGGCCAACACTGAAGCTTTCTTT. This sequence encodes CASSLGSGGANTEAFF.

To note about this clone: The sample has other DNA sequences that encode this CDR3 too. The chain employs TRBV6-1 and TRBJ2-7; 8 bases are shared with TRBD1. The CDR3 consists of 18 residues. V shed 4 bases, J shed 4 bases, and the junction held 18 bases outside the gene matches. The germline CDR1 and CDR2 sequences are MNHNS and SASEGT. The CDR3 protein is CASSAHRGNQGGHYEQYF. DNA for the CDR3: TGTGCCAGCAGTGCTCACAGGGGGAATCAGGGGGGTCATTACGAGCAGTACTTC.

This rearrangement joins TRBV27 to TRBJ1-1; D not certain. There are 16 residues in the CDR3. Trimming shortened V by 2 bases and J by 0 bases, and 13 bases separated the two germline ends. Per germline, CDR1 MNHEY and CDR2 SMNVEV (reference sequence). The CDR3 loop reads CASSLVGKKMNTEAFF. The CDR3 nucleotides read TGTGCCAGCAGTTTAGTGGGCAAAAAGATGAACACTGAAGCTTTCTTT.

V usage is TRBV18 and J usage is TRBJ1-6; TRBD1 matches 9 bases. J lost 7 bases, V lost 5 bases, and 6 bases had no gene match. CDR3 length equals 15 residues. Germline-derived CDR1 and CDR2 are KGHSH and LQKENI. DNA for the CDR3: TGTGCCAGCTCAGGACAGGGGTATGGAAATTCACCCCTCCACTTT. The encoded protein is CASSGQGYGNSPLHF. The full variable domain, in which reference TRBV18 and TRBJ1-6 provide the parts outside the CDR3, is NAGVMQNPRHLVRRRGQEARLRCSPMKGHSHVYWYRQLPEEGLKFMVYLQKENIIDESGMPKERFSAEFPKEGPSILRIQQVVRGDSAAYFCASSGQGYGNSPLHFGNGTRLTVT.

This clone has a handful of counts. This chain uses TRBV5-4 with TRBJ1-4; TRBD1 might be the D (6 bases). Trimming stripped 0 bases from V and 5 bases from J, with 11 bases between. The CDR3 totals 15 residues. Germline values: CDR1 SGHNT, CDR2 YYREEE (reference sequence). The CDR3 nucleotides read TGTGCCAGCAGCTTGGATCAGGGGCCGAATGAAAAACTGTTTTTT. Its translation is CASSLDQGPNEKLFF.